This is a list of T cell receptor beta chains from one sample in a study of identical twins. TCRdb used MiXCR to reprocess the 5' RACE reads, holding one entry per CDR3 protein. The sample lists roughly 700,000 distinct CDR3 sequences, 8.6% occurring once. The same sample was also studied in work on yellow fever vaccine responses in identical twins.

Input material: PBMCs. Receptors were obtained from a woman under 30 in good health. Both conserved end residues are part of each CDR3. A D gene is named only where the DNA matches it firmly. Clone sizes are given selectively: once, few, many, or a class where the clone is expanded.

J	V	D	size	CDR3	DNA
TRBJ2-2	TRBV9	-	-	CASSVEDRVGANTGELFF	TGTGCCAGCAGCGTAGAGGACCGAGTAGGCGCGAACACCGGGGAGCTGTTTTTT
TRBJ2-1	TRBV12-3/TRBV12-4	TRBD2	few	CASSRTRRTSGGYNEQFF	TGTGCCAGCAGCCGAACCCGTAGGACTAGCGGGGGTTACAATGAGCAGTTCTTC
TRBJ2-7	TRBV20-1	-	-	CSARNLGAYEQYF	TGCAGTGCTAGGAACCTCGGGGCCTACGAGCAGTACTTC
TRBJ2-3	TRBV5-5	-	-	CASSPPDGYTDTQYF	TGTGCCAGCAGCCCCCCGGACGGATACACAGATACGCAGTATTTT
TRBJ2-2	TRBV20-1	-	many	CSARGSGLNTGELFF	TGCAGTGCTAGAGGCTCGGGACTCAACACCGGGGAGCTGTTTTTT
TRBJ2-3	TRBV5-1	TRBD1	-	CASSLETGITDTQYF	TGCGCCAGCAGCTTGGAGACAGGGATCACAGATACGCAGTATTTT
TRBJ1-1	TRBV7-8	TRBD1	few	CASSSSRDRVGTEAFF	TGTGCCAGCAGCTCGTCCCGGGACAGGGTTGGCACTGAAGCTTTCTTT
TRBJ2-7	TRBV5-1	-	-	CASSLVDSGAISYEQYF	TGCGCCAGCAGCTTGGTAGACTCGGGGGCTATTTCCTACGAGCAGTACTTC
TRBJ2-7	TRBV27	-	many	CASRLRENSYEQYF	TGTGCCAGCAGACTACGCGAAAACTCCTACGAGCAGTACTTC
TRBJ2-1	TRBV14	-	few	CASSLDVAGMLSYNEQFF	TGTGCCAGCAGTCTGGACGTCGCCGGGATGCTTTCATACAATGAGCAGTTCTTC
TRBJ2-1	TRBV6-1	-	-	CASSSRLAYNEQFF	TGTGCCAGCAGCTCCCGACTAGCCTACAATGAGCAGTTCTTC
TRBJ1-4	TRBV5-6	-	-	CASSGRRDILNEKLFF	TGTGCCAGCAGCGGAAGACGGGACATCTTAAATGAAAAACTGTTTTTT
TRBJ2-1	TRBV12-3/TRBV12-4	TRBD2	few	CASRATGTSGVDEQFF	TGTGCCAGCAGAGCGACCGGGACTAGCGGGGTCGATGAGCAGTTCTTC
TRBJ2-1	TRBV7-8	-	few	CASSLALREDNEQFF	TGTGCCAGCAGCTTAGCTTTAAGGGAAGACAATGAGCAGTTCTTC
TRBJ2-1	TRBV6-2/TRBV6-3	TRBD2	-	CAISSQPGTSGRSREQFF	TGTGCCATCAGTTCCCAACCCGGGACTAGCGGAAGGAGTAGGGAGCAGTTCTTC
TRBJ2-7	TRBV7-9	TRBD1	-	CASSSSRGTGISYEQYF	TGTGCCAGCAGCTCTTCTCGAGGGACAGGGATTTCCTACGAGCAGTACTTC
TRBJ2-1	TRBV6-2/TRBV6-3	TRBD2	-	CASSYLGGGSSDEQFF	TGTGCCAGCAGTTACTTGGGCGGCGGGAGCAGTGATGAGCAGTTCTTC
TRBJ2-6	TRBV24-1	-	many	CATSDPDSPGANVLTF	TGTGCCACCAGTGACCCCGACAGTCCCGGGGCCAACGTCCTGACTTTC
TRBJ1-2	TRBV28	-	-	CASTPQGDHYGYTF	TGTGCCAGCACCCCCCAGGGTGATCACTATGGCTACACCTTC
TRBJ2-6	TRBV29-1	TRBD1	few	CSVARGPGANVLTF	TGCAGCGTGGCCAGGGGGCCTGGGGCCAACGTCCTGACTTTC
TRBJ2-3	TRBV12-3/TRBV12-4	-	many	CASSDNTDTQYF	TGTGCCAGCAGTGACAACACAGATACGCAGTATTTT
TRBJ2-5	TRBV28	-	few	CASRLQGWETQYF	TGTGCCAGCAGACTACAGGGTTGGGAGACCCAGTACTTC
TRBJ2-1	TRBV4-2	-	few	CASSQDLGVQASGEQFF	TGTGCCAGCAGCCAAGATCTCGGCGTACAGGCGAGCGGCGAGCAGTTCTTC
TRBJ1-4	TRBV5-1	-	-	CASSLGSAANEKLFF	TGCGCCAGCAGCTTGGGGTCGGCCGCTAATGAAAAACTGTTTTTT
TRBJ2-2	TRBV25-1	-	few	CTFGYTGELFF	TGTACCTTTGGGTACACCGGGGAGCTGTTTTTT
TRBJ1-4	TRBV12-3/TRBV12-4	-	many	CASSFFREKLFF	TGTGCCAGCAGTTTTTTTCGTGAAAAACTGTTTTTT
TRBJ2-7	TRBV29-1	-	many	CSARDGVYEQYF	TGCAGCGCTAGGGACGGAGTCTACGAGCAGTACTTC
TRBJ2-1	TRBV29-1	TRBD2	few	CSVVSGRAFEQFF	TGCAGCGTTGTAAGCGGGAGGGCCTTTGAGCAGTTCTTC
TRBJ2-5	TRBV7-9	-	few	CASSLGGEWETQYF	TGTGCCAGCAGCTTAGGAGGGGAGTGGGAGACCCAGTACTTC
TRBJ2-1	TRBV7-9	-	many	CASSSATMIYNEQFF	TGTGCCAGCAGCTCAGCAACCATGATATACAATGAGCAGTTCTTC
TRBJ2-1	TRBV11-1	-	many	CASSLDDNEQFF	TGTGCCAGCAGCTTAGATGACAATGAGCAGTTCTTC
TRBJ2-6	TRBV10-3	-	-	CAIRDGTSSSGANVLTF	TGTGCCATCAGGGATGGGACATCCTCCTCTGGGGCCAACGTCCTGACTTTC
TRBJ2-4	TRBV7-9	-	-	CASSERTENIQYF	TGTGCCAGCAGCGAGCGGACAGAAAACATTCAGTACTTC
TRBJ2-4	TRBV20-1	-	-	CSARGQVWAKNIQYF	TGCAGTGCTAGAGGGCAGGTTTGGGCCAAAAACATTCAGTACTTC
TRBJ2-7	TRBV12-3/TRBV12-4	-	many	CASSPRAAEQYF	TGTGCCAGCAGCCCGAGGGCAGCGGAGCAGTACTTC
TRBJ2-5	TRBV5-6	-	-	CASSNWVETQYF	TGTGCCAGCAGCAATTGGGTAGAGACCCAGTACTTC
TRBJ1-2	TRBV6-5	-	few	CASSYSGARTASYGYTF	TGTGCCAGCAGTTACTCGGGGGCCCGGACAGCCTCTTATGGCTACACCTTC
TRBJ2-1	TRBV20-1	TRBD1	few	CSARLGQTGQTNNEQFF	TGCAGTGCCCGTCTGGGTCAGACAGGGCAAACGAACAATGAGCAGTTCTTC
TRBJ1-5	TRBV28	-	-	CASSLRWNQHQHF	TGTGCCAGCAGTTTAAGGTGGAATCAGCACCAGCATTTT
TRBJ2-1	TRBV20-1	TRBD2	-	CSARGLAGDSYNEQFF	TGCAGTGCTAGAGGGCTAGCGGGAGACTCCTACAATGAGCAGTTCTTC
TRBJ2-6	TRBV7-3	-	-	CASSLRQNSGANVLTF	TGTGCCAGCAGCTTAAGACAGAACTCTGGGGCCAACGTCCTGACTTTC
TRBJ2-1	TRBV11-2	TRBD2	few	CASSLEVAGGYYNEQFF	TGTGCCAGCAGCTTAGAGGTGGCGGGGGGGTACTACAATGAGCAGTTCTTC
TRBJ2-1	TRBV29-1	-	medium-sized	CSVGTTEREQFF	TGCAGCGTAGGAACAACAGAACGGGAGCAGTTCTTC
TRBJ1-2	TRBV5-1	-	many	CASRAGTNYGYTF	TGCGCCAGCAGGGCCGGCACCAACTATGGCTACACCTTC
TRBJ1-1	TRBV9	-	few	CASSVIQGNTEAFF	TGTGCCAGCAGCGTGATACAGGGGAACACTGAAGCTTTCTTT
TRBJ2-7	TRBV19	TRBD2	few	CASSMVAGNYEQYF	TGTGCCAGTAGTATGGTAGCGGGTAACTACGAGCAGTACTTC